These 5 T cell receptor beta chains originate from one sample sequenced in a study of human T cells and chemical hapten exposure. Time point: patch test 3, about 24 weeks after DPC sensitization. Stated treatment: therapeutic diphenylcyclopropenone sensitization with weekly scalp DPC. TCRdb reprocessed the RACE reads via MiXCR and lists one record per CDR3 protein. In the table there are 90,000 to 140,000 distinct CDR3 sequences, under 40% of which are singletons. Material: whole blood, obtained in connection with sensitization to the hapten diphenylcyclopropenone (DPC). These receptors were collected from a man aged 40-49 years with alopecia areata. Some clones in this sample may be carry-over from other donors' samples.

V usage is TRBV3-1 and J usage is TRBJ2-5; tentatively, D is TRBD1 (6 bases). Trimming removed 3 bases from V and 1 base from J, with 9 bases in between. Germline-derived CDR1 and CDR2 are LGHDT and YNNKEL (reference sequence). The CDR3 has 14 amino acids. CDR3 amino acids: CASSQGAGQETQYF. For the CDR3, the DNA is TGTGCCAGCAGCCAGGGGGCAGGCCAAGAGACCCAGTACTTC.

The rearrangement uses TRBV6-5 and TRBJ1-3; no reliable D call. The germline CDR1 and CDR2 sequences are MNHEY and SVGAGI. CDR3 size: 13 residues. The V end was cut by 5 bases, the J end by 0 bases, with 5 bases between. CDR3 sequence: CASSLSSGNTIYF. In DNA form, the CDR3 reads TGTGCCAGCAGTCTGAGCTCTGGAAACACCATATATTTT.

The chain joins TRBV20-1 to TRBJ2-3; 16 bases align to TRBD2. The ends lost 0 bases at V and 2 bases at J; junction bases unmatched: 2. Germline V lookup: CDR1 DFQATT, CDR2 SNEGSKA (reference sequence). This CDR3 is built from 17 residues. The CDR3 region has the DNA TGCAGTGCTAGAGAGGGGACTAGCGGGAGGGCCACAGATACGCAGTATTTT. Protein sequence: CSAREGTSGRATDTQYF.

The CDR3 protein is CASSPYSGLAGGNEQFF. CDR3 coding DNA: TGTGCCAGCAGCCCGTATTCGGGACTAGCGGGCGGAAATGAGCAGTTCTTC. V usage is TRBV6-5 and J usage is TRBJ2-1; 12 bases are shared with TRBD2. Germline loops: CDR1 MNHEY, CDR2 SVGAGI. Trimming removed 6 bases from V and 7 bases from J; junction bases left unmatched: 13. The CDR3 is 17 amino acids.

This clonotype showed up just a few times. The chain links TRBV7-2 to TRBJ2-7, with unresolved D. The ends were cut back, 1 base at V and 5 bases at J, with 15 bases in the middle. The CDR3 has 15 amino acids. Per the germline V gene, CDR1 is SGHTA and CDR2 is FQGNSA. The CDR3 region is CASSLEPGHLNEQYF. The DNA for the CDR3 is TGTGCCAGCAGCTTAGAGCCGGGCCACCTTAACGAGCAGTACTTC.